Reported below is one T cell receptor beta chain. No antigen is known for it. Using its own MiXCR run on the 5' RACE reads, TCRdb lists one record per CDR3 protein. Among 300,000 to 400,000 distinct CDR3 sequences listed, around 24% were seen once. The CDR3 is 13 amino acids. Germline CDR1 reads MGHDK; CDR2 reads SYGVNS. V shed 7 bases and J shed 1 base, with 11 bases lying between them. This sample stems from a study of CD8 T cells in ankylosing spondylitis. Regarding the study as a whole: Significant enrichment of disease-linked clones was reportedly seen in matched ankylosing spondylitis synovial fluid. It appeared that ankylosing spondylitis blood was characterized by a TCR beta motif of several highly homologous variants.

Sample: blood, either unsorted or a sorted T cell fraction (not recorded which). This clonotype was obtained from a male donor with ankylosing spondylitis. The chain carries TRBV25-1 and TRBJ2-7; D gene ambiguous. For the CDR3, the DNA is TGTGCCAGCAAACAGAGCCGATCCTACGAGCAGTACTTC. It is translated as CASKQSRSYEQYF.